The clone carrying this TCR beta chain has a handful of counts. Its antigen remains unidentified. The data were taken from a study of T-cell memory formation after mild COVID-19. Constant-segment primers served in 5'RACE that generated TCR alpha and TCR beta cDNA libraries bearing sample barcodes and UMIs. TCRdb reprocessed the 5' RACE reads via MiXCR and lists one record per CDR3 protein. The sample contains some 250,000 distinct CDR3 sequences, roughly 18% of which appear only once. The CDR3 has 14 amino acids. With 0 bases removed from V and 4 bases from J, the gap between germline ends came to 9 bases. Germline V gene data show CDR1 as SEHNR and CDR2 as FQNEAQ (reference sequence). Study-wide results and caveats: The main location of contracting CD4+ clones was CM and EM, and that of contracting CD8+ clones was EMRA. A subset of responding clones appeared in pre-infection memory, suggesting cross-reactive memory joined.

The chain recombines TRBV7-9 with TRBJ2-5, with D uncertain. Sequencing input: PBMCs or a T cell subset sorted from them (not recorded which). This clonotype originated in a man younger than 35 who had mild COVID-19 (a few samples of this study predate the infection). Cell type and time point are not known. The CDR3 loop is CASSLARLRETQYF. DNA for the CDR3: TGTGCCAGCAGCTTAGCGCGCCTTAGAGAGACCCAGTACTTC.